The 24 T cell receptor beta chains in this list originate from one sample, sequenced in a study of cytomegalovirus exposure and HLA in healthy donors. Use of 60 Vbeta and 13 Jbeta primers characterized the PCR. TCRdb's copy holds only in-frame clones and misses some; the assay was immunoSEQ multiplex PCR. Seen here are some 150,000 clones, more than 70% observed once, and the top ten hold 1.3% to 1.5%. Source material: PBMCs. All receptors derive from a man aged 55 to 70 in good health and CMV-seronegative.

The CDR3 coding sequence is TGCAGTGCTAGACACGGGACTAAGCAGTTCTTC. Amino acid sequence: CSARHGTKQFF. V and J are TRBV20-1 and TRBJ2-1; 7 nucleotides agree with TRBD2. This CDR3 has 11 amino acids. In germline, CDR1 is DFQATT, CDR2 SNEGSKA (reference sequence). V shed 2 bases, J shed 11 bases, and the junction held 3 bases outside the gene matches.

The chain combines TRBV7-2 with TRBJ2-4, with D possibly being TRBD2 (5 bases). V dropped 2 bases and J dropped 12 bases, with 8 bases sitting between them. CDR1 and CDR2 from the germline V gene are SGHTA and FQGNSA. The CDR3 totals 11 residues. As DNA, the CDR3 is TGTGCCAGCAGCTTATTCCGGGATCAGTACTTC. Protein sequence: CASSLFRDQYF.

This clone has just one count. The rearrangement links TRBV7-8 to TRBJ1-6; 9 bases agree with TRBD1. This CDR3 spans 14 amino acids. CDR1 is SGHVS and CDR2 is FQNEAQ in the germline V gene. Trimming cost V 5 bases and J 10 bases; bases outside gene matches: 6. The CDR3 nucleotides are TGTGCCAGCAGCGTCGGGACAGGGAAATCACCCCTCCACTTT. It is translated as CASSVGTGKSPLHF.

This chain joins TRBV7-6 and TRBJ2-7; TRBD2 is a possible D gene (7 bases). Trimming left V 1 base short and J 4 bases short, with 14 bases between. The CDR3 spans 15 residues. Germline CDR1 reads SGHVS; CDR2 reads FNYEAQ. The DNA for the CDR3 is TGTGCCAGCAGCTTAGAGGGAGGGGGGCGGTACGAGCAGTACTTC. Protein sequence: CASSLEGGGRYEQYF.

Concerning this clone itself: Other DNA sequences in this sample translate to the same CDR3. The chain links TRBV18 to TRBJ2-3; 12 bases line up with TRBD2. CDR1 and CDR2 (germline): KGHSH, LQKENI. After removal of 3 bases from V and 3 bases from J, the junction contained 7 bases not matched to a gene. This CDR3 is built from 17 residues. CDR3 DNA: TGTGCCAGCTCACCTCCGGGACTAGCGGGTGGGACAGATACGCAGTATTTT. Translated, it gives CASSPPGLAGGTDTQYF.

This clone was seen a handful of times. V and J are TRBV7-9 and TRBJ2-1; TRBD2 matches at 7 bases. The length of the CDR3 is 13 residues. Per germline, CDR1 SEHNR and CDR2 FQNEAQ (reference sequence). J was trimmed by 15 bases and V by 3 bases; bases with no gene match: 11. The CDR3 DNA reads TGTGCCAGCAGCTTGGCGGGGGAGTCCTCCCCGTTCTTC. Amino acids: CASSLAGESSPFF.

This chain uses TRBV9 with TRBJ2-7, with 12 bases lining up with TRBD1. The CDR3 covers 16 residues. Germline V gene data show CDR1 as SGDLS and CDR2 as YYNGEE. With V trimmed by 0 bases and J by 4 bases, 5 bases remained unmatched. The CDR3 DNA reads as TGTGCCAGCAGCGTAGCGGGACAGGGGGCAATATACGAGCAGTACTTC. Its protein is CASSVAGQGAIYEQYF.

The rearrangement joins TRBV6-5 to TRBJ1-1; the match to TRBD1 covers 8 bases. The V gene's germline CDR1 is MNHEY and CDR2 SVGAGI. After removal of 0 bases from V and 3 bases from J, the junction contained 3 bases not matched to a gene. This CDR3 is built from 15 residues. The CDR3 DNA sequence: TGTGCCAGCAGTTACTCCCAGGGGGCTTACACTGAAGCTTTCTTT. Its protein is CASSYSQGAYTEAFF.

J is TRBJ2-7 and V is TRBV19; weak D call: TRBD1 (6 bases). CDR3 size: 14 residues. V shed 4 bases and J shed 1 base, with 11 bases lying between them. Looked up from germline, CDR1 is LNHDA and CDR2 is SQIVND (reference sequence). The CDR3 DNA reads TGTGCCAGTAGTAACCCGACAGGTTCCTACGAGCAGTACTTC. Residues: CASSNPTGSYEQYF.

This rearrangement joins TRBV4-3 to TRBJ2-7, with D maybe TRBD1 (6 bases). The CDR3 is made up of 13 amino acids. Deletions cut 0 bases from V and 7 bases from J, with 10 bases between. CDR1 and CDR2 (germline): LGHNA, YSLEER. The CDR3 region has the DNA TGCGCCAGCAGCCAAGAGATAAGGGGGGAGCAGTACTTC. This gives the protein CASSQEIRGEQYF.

The CDR3 sequence: CSAGRLELYTF. CDR3 nucleotide sequence: TGCAGTGCGGGGCGGCTGGAGCTATACACCTTC. The chain employs TRBV20-1 and TRBJ1-2, with a weak D call TRBD1 (5 bases). V gave up 6 bases and J gave up 11 bases, with 16 bases separating them. The CDR3 contains 11 residues. The germline gives CDR1 DFQATT, CDR2 SNEGSKA (reference sequence).

The chain couples TRBV5-1 to TRBJ2-7, with a tentative D call TRBD2 (6 bases). This CDR3 is 13 amino acids long. Germline CDR1 and CDR2: SGHRS and YFSETQ. V lost 5 bases, J lost 2 bases, and 11 bases lay in between. The CDR3 DNA follows: TGCGCCAGCAGTAGACTAGTGGCCTACGAGCAGTACTTC. Translated, it gives CASSRLVAYEQYF.

In regard to this clone: The sample has other DNA sequences that encode this CDR3 too. The chain uses TRBV19 and TRBJ1-4; D might be TRBD1 (5 bases). The V end was cut by 3 bases, the J end by 4 bases, with 9 bases between. This CDR3 region has 14 residues. The germline V gene encodes CDR1 LNHDA and CDR2 SQIVND (reference sequence). As DNA, the CDR3 is TGTGCCAGTAGTATGGGGCGGCTTAATGAAAAACTGTTTTTT. Residues: CASSMGRLNEKLFF.

The genes are TRBV19 and TRBJ2-1; TRBD2 aligns across 7 bases. Trimming at V came to 0 bases and at J to 3 bases, leaving 2 bases not matched to a gene. This CDR3 region has 15 residues. The V gene's germline CDR1 is LNHDA and CDR2 SQIVND (reference sequence). The CDR3 nucleotides are TGTGCCAGTAGTATAGACGGGGGGTACTACAATGAGCAGTTCTTC. Protein product: CASSIDGGYYNEQFF.

The chain recombines TRBV30 with TRBJ1-5, with D possibly TRBD1 on 6 matching bases. Looked up from germline, CDR1 is GTSNPN and CDR2 is SVGIG (reference sequence). The CDR3 sequence is 13 residues long. V shed 2 bases and J shed 4 bases, with 9 bases lying between them. CDR3 sequence reads: CAWSNRDNQPQHF. As DNA, the CDR3 is TGTGCCTGGAGTAACAGGGATAATCAGCCCCAGCATTTT. The variable domain in full, with the rest retrieved from reference TRBV30 and TRBJ1-5, is SQTIHQWPATLVQPVGSPLSLECTVEGTSNPNLYWYRQAAGRGLQLLFYSVGIGQISSEVPQNLSASRPQDRQFILSSKKLLLSDSGFYLCAWSNRDNQPQHFGDGTRLSIL.

The rearrangement uses TRBV6-5 and TRBJ1-2; 10 bases fit TRBD1. Germline V gene lookup returns CDR1 MNHEY and CDR2 SVGAGI. This CDR3 is 14 amino acids long. V trimming: 6 bases; J trimming: 7 bases; junction bases outside the gene matches: 8. This CDR3 is CASSRGQGLGGYTF. The CDR3 nucleotides are TGTGCCAGCAGCCGGGGACAGGGGCTAGGTGGCTACACCTTC.

The chain has TRBV7-8 and TRBJ1-5; D might be TRBD1 (5 bases). Looked up from germline, CDR1 is SGHVS and CDR2 is FQNEAQ. This CDR3 spans 18 amino acids. V lost 5 bases to trimming and J lost 3 bases, with 23 bases between them. CDR3 nucleotide sequence: TGTGCCAGCAGCCCAAACCCTTGGGGTGGGGCCGCCAATCAGCCCCAGCATTTT. Amino acids: CASSPNPWGGAANQPQHF.

The genes are TRBV19 and TRBJ1-4; 8 positions match TRBD1. CDR1 and CDR2 from the germline V gene are LNHDA and SQIVND (reference sequence). The CDR3 sequence is 15 residues long. V gave up 5 bases and J gave up 5 bases; unmatched junction bases: 7. The CDR3 nucleotides are TGTGCCAGTAGTCTGGCGGACAGGGAGAATGAAAAACTGTTTTTT. Protein sequence: CASSLADRENEKLFF.

The chain joins TRBV27 to TRBJ2-7; TRBD1 is a possible D gene (6 bases). Germline V gives CDR1 MNHEY, CDR2 SMNVEV (reference sequence). The CDR3 has 13 residues. Trimming cost V 8 bases and J 0 bases, with 11 bases left between them. Here the CDR3 reads CASPGHSSYEQYF. The CDR3 DNA follows: TGTGCCAGCCCGGGACACAGCTCCTACGAGCAGTACTTC.

DNA for the CDR3: TGTGCCAGCAGCTTAGTAGGGGGCGCGGGACCTGAAGCTTTCTTT. Its translation: CASSLVGGAGPEAFF. The chain combines TRBV7-9 with TRBJ1-1; 7 nucleotides agree with TRBD1. J lost 6 bases, V lost 1 base, and 8 bases had no gene match. CDR1 is SEHNR and CDR2 is FQNEAQ in the germline V gene (reference sequence). The CDR3 totals 15 residues.

In its sample, this clone was seen a few times. The chain has TRBV7-2 and TRBJ1-4; 8 nucleotides match TRBD1. Germline assignment: CDR1 SGHTA and CDR2 FQGNSA. With 4 bases clipped from V and 7 bases from J, the junction kept 8 bases outside the gene matches. The CDR3 consists of 15 residues. CDR3 in amino acids: CASSYDRGFTEKLFF. The CDR3 nucleotides read TGTGCCAGCAGCTATGACAGGGGTTTTACTGAAAAACTGTTTTTT.

In its sample, this clone was seen a few times. The genes are TRBV29-1 and TRBJ2-5; D may be TRBD1 (5 bases). The CDR3 has 14 residues. CDR1 is SQVTM and CDR2 is ANQGSEA in the germline V gene. V was shortened by 4 bases and J by 2 bases, with 14 bases between the two germline ends. The CDR3: CSVVLGAQQETQYF. CDR3 DNA sequence: TGCAGCGTTGTTTTAGGGGCACAACAAGAGACCCAGTACTTC.

The rearrangement joins TRBV27 to TRBJ1-1; 10 nucleotides line up with TRBD1. The V gene's germline CDR1 is MNHEY and CDR2 SMNVEV (reference sequence). This CDR3 is built from 14 residues. J gave up 5 bases and V 2 bases, and 2 bases lay outside the gene matches. The CDR3 nucleotides are TGTGCCAGCAGTTTAAGGGGACAGGGGACTGAAGCTTTCTTT. This codes for CASSLRGQGTEAFF.

The DNA of the CDR3 is TGTGCCAGCAGCTTAGATAGCTGGCAGGGGAATGAGCAGTTCTTC. This translates into CASSLDSWQGNEQFF. The rearrangement uses TRBV7-6 and TRBJ2-1; D perhaps matches TRBD1 (6 bases). The CDR3 sequence is 15 residues long. V was cut by 1 base and J by 7 bases, with 14 bases left in between. CDR1 and CDR2 (germline): SGHVS, FNYEAQ.